These 28 T cell receptor beta chains originate from one sample sequenced in a study of PD-1 blockade in classical Hodgkin lymphoma. Brentuximab vedotin exposure varied, and every patient relapsed after autologous stem cell transplantation. It was by magnetic negative selection that CD8+ T cells were isolated from thawed PBMCs. TCRdb keeps only in-frame clones here, not all; method: immunoSEQ multiplex PCR. The sample carries 470 or so clones, 75% to 85% recorded once. The specimen comprised CD8+ T cells from blood, sampled at baseline. All receptors come from a human donor with classical Hodgkin lymphoma.

V and J are TRBV23-1 and TRBJ1-1, with a possible D match to TRBD1 (5 bases). TRBV23-1 belongs to the ORF category, with a function that is uncertain. V was clipped by 2 bases and J by 1 base, with 17 bases between them. The CDR3 has 17 residues. CDR3 bases: TGCGCCAGCAGTCAACCGGATCCGGGGGGGAAGAACACTGAAGCTTTCTTT. It yields the protein CASSQPDPGGKNTEAFF.

The chain joins TRBV19 to TRBJ2-1; TRBD1 agrees at 7 bases. V shed 5 bases, J shed 5 bases, and the junction held 3 bases outside the gene matches. The germline gives CDR1 LNHDA, CDR2 SQIVND (reference sequence). This CDR3 has 13 residues. CDR3 in DNA: TGTGCCAGTAGTTGGGGACAGAACAATGAGCAGTTCTTC. Amino acids: CASSWGQNNEQFF.

V usage is TRBV2 and J usage is TRBJ2-7; D uncertain. The CDR3 is made up of 14 amino acids. V was trimmed by 10 bases and J by 1 base, leaving 17 bases between them. Looked up from germline, CDR1 is SNHLY and CDR2 is FYNNEI. The CDR3 region has the DNA TGTGCCATCGAAGGACCGTTTACATCCTACGAGCAGTACTTC. Translation: CAIEGPFTSYEQYF.

The chain joins TRBV4-3 to TRBJ2-7, with 12 bases identical to TRBD2. Germline V gene data show CDR1 as LGHNA and CDR2 as YSLEER. Trimming cost V 0 bases and J 3 bases; bases outside gene matches: 3. CDR3 length: 16 residues. The CDR3 DNA is TGCGCCAGCAGCCAAGATCCTAGCGGGGGGGACTACGAGCAGTACTTC. Translated: CASSQDPSGGDYEQYF.

The chain uses TRBV6-5 and TRBJ2-1; D is unresolved. V lost 8 bases and J 6 bases, leaving 17 bases between the germline ends. The CDR3 loop spans 14 amino acids. CDR1 and CDR2 from the germline V gene are MNHEY and SVGAGI. The CDR3, as DNA: TGTGCCAGCTCCTTTCTCATAGGGTCCAATGAGCAGTTCTTC. Amino acid sequence: CASSFLIGSNEQFF.

The chain has TRBV7-9 and TRBJ1-1; D possibly corresponds to TRBD1 (5 bases). Germline CDR1 and CDR2: SEHNR and FQNEAQ (reference sequence). This CDR3 is built from 15 residues. The V end lost 6 bases, the J end lost 3 bases, and 17 bases lay between the germline ends. CDR3 protein: CASRPGGLGYTEAFF. Here the CDR3 DNA reads TGTGCCAGCAGGCCCGGGGGGTTGGGCTACACTGAAGCTTTCTTT.

The rearrangement uses TRBV29-1 and TRBJ2-4; 9 nucleotides line up with TRBD1. V was clipped by 4 bases and J by 5 bases; unmatched bases: 0. Germline V CDR1 and CDR2: SQVTM, ANQGSEA. This CDR3 is 12 amino acids long. The CDR3 protein is CSVGTGENIQYF. The CDR3 bases are TGCAGCGTTGGGACAGGGGAAAACATTCAGTACTTC.

The rearrangement links TRBV6-6 to TRBJ2-7, with D maybe TRBD2 (5 bases). Looked up from germline, CDR1 is MNHNY and CDR2 is SVGAGI (reference sequence). This CDR3 has 14 residues. V lost 8 bases and J 5 bases, leaving 19 bases between the germline ends. The CDR3 loop reads CASAHSRELNEQYF. The CDR3 region has the DNA TGTGCCAGCGCCCACTCTAGGGAGCTCAACGAGCAGTACTTC.

The V and J genes are TRBV4-2 and TRBJ2-7; D unclear. Germline assignment: CDR1 LGHNA and CDR2 YNFKEQ. The CDR3 totals 13 residues. V lost 0 bases and J 2 bases, leaving 5 bases between the germline ends. The CDR3 protein is CASSQDRTYEQYF. CDR3 in DNA: TGTGCCAGCAGCCAAGACAGGACCTACGAGCAGTACTTC.

This rearrangement joins TRBV7-3 to TRBJ2-3; 10 bases agree with TRBD2. The V segment lost 5 bases and the J segment 4 bases; nucleotides outside the gene matches: 6. Looked up from germline, CDR1 is SGHTA and CDR2 is FQGTGA. This CDR3 has 15 amino acids. The CDR3 protein is CASSPSGGVADTQYF. For the CDR3, the DNA is TGTGCCAGCAGCCCTAGCGGGGGAGTTGCAGATACGCAGTATTTT.

The chain is built from TRBV27 and TRBJ2-1, with 13 bases identical to TRBD2. CDR1 MNHEY and CDR2 SMNVEV come from the germline V gene (reference sequence). After removal of 5 bases from V and 10 bases from J, the junction contained 11 bases not matched to a gene. The CDR3 is 16 residues long. CDR3 in DNA: TGTGCCAGCAGTCACATACTAGCGGGAGGGCCTCAAGAGCAGTTCTTC. Translated, it gives CASSHILAGGPQEQFF.

This clone was counted a single time. This chain links TRBV27 with TRBJ1-2; D is uncertain. The CDR3 covers 14 residues. With 1 base removed from V and 3 bases from J, the gap between germline ends came to 9 bases. The germline V gene has CDR1 MNHEY and CDR2 SMNVEV (reference sequence). The CDR3 is CASSLWVGHYGYTF. CDR3 nucleotide sequence: TGTGCCAGCAGTTTATGGGTAGGGCACTATGGCTACACCTTC.

The chain is built from TRBV28 and TRBJ1-2; D gene ambiguous. Germline CDR1 and CDR2: MDHEN and SYDVKM. There are 13 residues in the CDR3. V lost 1 base and J lost 6, with 9 bases in between. This CDR3 is CASSLFRSNGYTF. The DNA for the CDR3 is TGTGCCAGCAGTTTATTTAGGTCCAATGGCTACACCTTC.

This sequence joins TRBV5-1 and TRBJ2-1; D is possibly TRBD2 (5 bases). Trimming took off 2 bases at V and 5 bases at J, with 8 bases between the two ends. CDR1 and CDR2 from the germline V gene are SGHRS and YFSETQ. The CDR3 is made up of 13 amino acids. This CDR3 is CASSFAGNNEQFF. For the CDR3, the DNA is TGCGCCAGCAGCTTCGCCGGGAACAATGAGCAGTTCTTC.

The chain employs TRBV11-3 and TRBJ2-1; 11 bases are shared with TRBD2. The CDR3 loop spans 15 amino acids. Germline V CDR1 and CDR2: SGHNT, YENEEA. V shed 4 bases and J 6 bases; nucleotides not matched to a gene: 5. CDR3 residues: CASSYTSGSFNEQFF. The DNA of the CDR3 is TGTGCCAGCAGCTACACTAGCGGGAGTTTCAATGAGCAGTTCTTC.

V is TRBV30 and J is TRBJ2-7; D uncertain. V was pared by 0 bases and J by 2 bases, with 11 bases between. From germline, CDR1 is GTSNPN and CDR2 SVGIG (reference sequence). The CDR3 has 14 amino acids. As DNA, the CDR3 is TGTGCCTGGAGTGTACAAGACAACGCCTACGAGCAGTACTTC. Residues: CAWSVQDNAYEQYF.

This chain uses TRBV11-2 with TRBJ2-1; D is ambiguous. The germline gives CDR1 SGHAT, CDR2 FQNNGV. The CDR3 contains 13 residues. V lost 1 base and J lost 1, with 2 bases in between. CDR3 region: CASSLGSYNEQFF. Written as DNA, the CDR3 is TGTGCCAGCAGCTTAGGGTCCTACAATGAGCAGTTCTTC.

The J gene is TRBJ1-2, the V gene TRBV2; TRBD1 is a possible D gene (5 bases). The CDR3 has 13 residues. Deletions cut 8 bases from V and 2 bases from J, with 12 bases between. CDR1 is SNHLY, CDR2 FYNNEI, per germline. The CDR3 DNA is TGTGCCAGCTACTGGGCAGGGAACTATGGCTACACCTTC. Translated: CASYWAGNYGYTF.

This chain connects TRBV25-1 to TRBJ2-7; D might be TRBD2 (6 bases). CDR1 is MGHDK, CDR2 SYGVNS, per germline. This CDR3 is built from 13 residues. Trimming stripped 8 bases from V and 4 bases from J, with 15 bases between. The CDR3 DNA sequence: TGTGCCAGCGGGATAGGAGGGTTGTACGAGCAGTACTTC. This encodes CASGIGGLYEQYF.

The gene calls are TRBV2 and TRBJ2-5; maybe TRBD1 (6 bases). Judging by the DNA end, TRBJ2-7 fits better; the J call may be wrong. The CDR3 is 12 amino acids. Germline V gene lookup returns CDR1 SNHLY and CDR2 FYNNEI. The CDR3 DNA sequence: TGTGCCAGCAGTTCGGACAGCTACGAGCAGTACTTC. Translated, it gives CASSSDSYEQYF.

The rearrangement uses TRBV5-5 and TRBJ1-2, with no clear D. The CDR3 has 14 residues. Looked up from germline, CDR1 is SGHKS and CDR2 is YYEKEE (reference sequence). Trimming removed 0 bases at V and 4 bases at J, with 10 bases between. This chain's CDR3 is CASSLEADLYGYTF. As DNA, the CDR3 is TGTGCCAGCAGCTTGGAAGCAGATCTCTATGGCTACACCTTC.

The chain carries TRBV18 and TRBJ2-1; 14 nucleotides agree with TRBD2. In germline, CDR1 is KGHSH, CDR2 LQKENI. The ends lost 2 bases at V and 3 bases at J; junction bases unmatched: 12. The CDR3 extends over 20 amino acids. The CDR3 nucleotides read TGTGCCAGCTCACCAATGACCGGACTAGCGGGGGGTCAGGGCTACAATGAGCAGTTCTTC. It encodes CASSPMTGLAGGQGYNEQFF.

Only one count was recorded for this clone. Other nucleotide sequences in the sample specify the same CDR3. The chain employs TRBV10-3 and TRBJ1-5; 10 nucleotides agree with TRBD1. Germline lookup yields CDR1 ENHRY and CDR2 SYGVKD. The CDR3 length is 14 residues. Trimming took 9 bases from V and 0 from J; bases not matched to a gene: 2. Here the CDR3 reads CAIGTGDSNQPQHF. The CDR3 DNA follows: TGTGCCATTGGGACAGGGGATAGCAATCAGCCCCAGCATTTT.

The rearrangement uses TRBV6-5 and TRBJ1-1; a weak D match, TRBD1 (5 bases). V was pared by 2 bases and J by 3 bases, with 13 bases between. Germline CDR1 MNHEY, CDR2 SVGAGI. The CDR3 has 15 residues. This CDR3 reads CASSYGQGPYTEAFF. The CDR3 nucleotides read TGTGCCAGCAGTTACGGGCAGGGCCCCTACACTGAAGCTTTCTTT.

In its sample, this clone was seen a few times. The CDR3 DNA sequence: TGTGCCAGCAGTTTGATCGGCAGGGACGAGCAGTACTTC. Translation: CASSLIGRDEQYF. The V and J genes are TRBV28 and TRBJ2-7, with D perhaps TRBD1 (5 bases). Germline lookup yields CDR1 MDHEN and CDR2 SYDVKM. V lost 3 bases to trimming and J lost 5 bases, with 11 bases between them. The length of the CDR3 is 13 residues.

This clone was seen just once. The V call is TRBV9, the J call TRBJ1-1; D is unresolved. The V and J ends lost 3 bases and 4 bases respectively, with 7 bases between them. From germline, CDR1 is SGDLS and CDR2 YYNGEE. The CDR3 totals 12 residues. CDR3 bases: TGTGCCAGCAGCGAATCGTCCACTGAAGCTTTCTTT. It specifies CASSESSTEAFF.

The rearrangement links TRBV4-1 to TRBJ2-2; TRBD1 matches 8 bases. The length of the CDR3 is 18 residues. The V gene end was trimmed by 0 bases and the J gene end by 1 base; junction bases not matched to a gene: 7. CDR1 and CDR2 (germline): MGHRA, YSYEKL. The CDR3 is CASSQDINRGMNTGELFF. CDR3 DNA sequence: TGCGCCAGCAGCCAAGATATTAACAGGGGGATGAACACCGGGGAGCTGTTTTTT.

The genes are TRBV6-5 and TRBJ2-1; no clear D gene. The CDR3 has 14 residues. V lost 0 bases, J lost 3 bases, and 6 bases lay in between. CDR1 MNHEY and CDR2 SVGAGI come from the germline V gene. The CDR3 is CASSYSSSYNEQFF. The CDR3 coding sequence is TGTGCCAGCAGTTACTCGAGTAGCTACAATGAGCAGTTCTTC.